The present TCR beta chain was sequenced within a study of control samples from healthy donors and cancer patients. Measured with immunoSEQ multiplex PCR; TCRdb has only the in-frame clones, and not every one. The table lists 95,000 to 100,000 clones, around 89% of them singletons. The germline V and J ends were trimmed by 6 bases and 5 bases, with 22 bases remaining between them. Germline loops: CDR1 SNHLY, CDR2 FYNNEI. The CDR3 loop spans 16 amino acids. The rearrangement uses TRBV2 and TRBJ2-5; D possibly matches TRBD1 or TRBD2 (5 bases each). The sample taken for sequencing was blood. The receptor's source is a man younger than 40 in good health. CDR3 sequence (DNA): TGTGCCAGCAGGGGAATTCCCGGGGCCCCCCGGGAGACCCAGTACTTC. Translating it yields CASRGIPGAPRETQYF.